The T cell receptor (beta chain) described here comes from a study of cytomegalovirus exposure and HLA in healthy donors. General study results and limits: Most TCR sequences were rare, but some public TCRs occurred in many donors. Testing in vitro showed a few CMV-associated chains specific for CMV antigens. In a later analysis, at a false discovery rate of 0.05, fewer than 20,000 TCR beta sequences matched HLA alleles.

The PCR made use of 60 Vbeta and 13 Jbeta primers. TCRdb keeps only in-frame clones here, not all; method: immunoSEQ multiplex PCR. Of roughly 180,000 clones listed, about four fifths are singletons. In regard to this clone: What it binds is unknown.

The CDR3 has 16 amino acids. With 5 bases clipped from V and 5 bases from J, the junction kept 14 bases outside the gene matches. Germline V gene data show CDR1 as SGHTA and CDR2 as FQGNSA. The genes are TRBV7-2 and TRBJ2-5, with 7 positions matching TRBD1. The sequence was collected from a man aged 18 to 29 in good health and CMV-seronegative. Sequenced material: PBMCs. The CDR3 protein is CASSAFGKGAWETQYF. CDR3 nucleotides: TGTGCCAGCAGCGCATTTGGGAAGGGGGCTTGGGAGACCCAGTACTTC.